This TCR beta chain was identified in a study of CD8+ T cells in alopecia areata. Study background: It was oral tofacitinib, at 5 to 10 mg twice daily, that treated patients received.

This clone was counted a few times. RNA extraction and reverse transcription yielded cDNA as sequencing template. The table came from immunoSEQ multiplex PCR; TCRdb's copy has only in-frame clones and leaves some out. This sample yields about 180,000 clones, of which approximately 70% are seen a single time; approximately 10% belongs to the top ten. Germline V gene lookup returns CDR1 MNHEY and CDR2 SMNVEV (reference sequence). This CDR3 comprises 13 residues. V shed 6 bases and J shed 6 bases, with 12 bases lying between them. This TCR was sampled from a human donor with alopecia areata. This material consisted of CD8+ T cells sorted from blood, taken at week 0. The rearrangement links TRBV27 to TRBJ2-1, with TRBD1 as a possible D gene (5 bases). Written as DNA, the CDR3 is TGTGCCAGCAGCTCCCCAACAGGCAATGAGCAGTTCTTC. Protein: CASSSPTGNEQFF.